Presented here are 24 T cell receptor beta chains from one specimen sequenced in a study of follicular helper T cells after annual influenza vaccination. Described time point: 2015-2016 season, pre-vaccination. The method was immunoSEQ multiplex PCR; TCRdb's version includes in-frame clones alone and lacks a portion of them. The table has some 10,000 clones, approximately 84% seen once. The starting material was CXCR5+ CD38- circulating T follicular helper cells from blood, obtained on the day of influenza vaccination. Specified subset: circulating Tfh, non-naive CD4+CXCR5+PD-1+ (ICOS+CD38+ or ICOS-CD38-). Receptors were obtained from an adult who received the influenza vaccine.

The rearrangement uses TRBV6-5 and TRBJ2-2; 14 bases agree with TRBD2. Germline CDR1 is MNHEY and CDR2 is SVGAGI. The CDR3 is 15 amino acids. Losses at the gene ends were 5 bases for V and 6 bases for J; bases not matched to a gene: 2. The CDR3 sequence is CASSQTSGRAGELFF. DNA of the CDR3: TGTGCCAGCAGTCAGACTAGCGGGAGGGCCGGGGAGCTGTTTTTT.

This clone has a single count. This chain links TRBV10-3 with TRBJ1-3; D not certain. Deletions cut 2 bases from V and 0 bases from J, with 2 bases between. The CDR3 runs 13 residues. Germline V gene lookup returns CDR1 ENHRY and CDR2 SYGVKD. Here the CDR3 DNA reads TGTGCCATCAGTGAGAGCTCTGGAAACACCATATATTTT. Protein product: CAISESSGNTIYF.

The chain employs TRBV18 and TRBJ1-1; a possible D gene is TRBD1 (5 bases). The germline gives CDR1 KGHSH, CDR2 LQKENI. Trimming left V 5 bases short and J 1 base short, with 11 bases between. This CDR3 has 14 residues. Here the CDR3 reads CASSTTVENTEAFF. The CDR3 DNA follows: TGTGCCAGCTCAACGACAGTGGAGAACACTGAAGCTTTCTTT.

The V call is TRBV6-1, the J call TRBJ2-2; 7 bases match TRBD1. Trimming at V came to 8 bases and at J to 0 bases, leaving 3 bases not matched to a gene. CDR3 length equals 14 residues. Germline loops: CDR1 MNHNS, CDR2 SASEGT. CDR3: CASGQAANTGELFF. In nucleotides, the CDR3 is TGTGCCAGCGGACAGGCGGCGAACACCGGGGAGCTGTTTTTT.

The CDR3 spells CASQRGSSYNEQFF. The CDR3 region has the DNA TGTGCTAGTCAAAGGGGCAGCTCCTACAATGAGCAGTTCTTC. The V gene is TRBV12-5, the J gene TRBJ2-1; D possibly corresponds to TRBD1 (5 bases). The V end was cut by 8 bases, the J end by 0 bases, with 11 bases between. The germline gives CDR1 LGHNT, CDR2 FRNRAP. The CDR3 length is 14 residues.

The V gene is TRBV7-3, the J gene TRBJ2-3, with no clear D. V shed 1 base and J shed 2 bases, with 10 bases lying between them. CDR3 length equals 15 residues. Per the germline V gene, CDR1 is SGHTA and CDR2 is FQGTGA. CDR3: CASSLRLTNTDTQYF. DNA of the CDR3: TGTGCCAGCAGCTTAAGACTTACGAACACAGATACGCAGTATTTT.

The chain links TRBV9 to TRBJ1-4, with 8 bases that match TRBD1. Germline V gene sequence: CDR1 SGDLS, CDR2 YYNGEE. Germline trimming cut 3 bases from V and 4 bases from J; bases unmatched to any gene: 5. This CDR3 has 15 amino acids. The CDR3 here is CASSATQGGNEKLFF. DNA of the CDR3: TGTGCCAGCAGCGCCACACAGGGGGGTAATGAAAAACTGTTTTTT. Full variable domain (outside the CDR3, taken from reference TRBV9 and TRBJ1-4): DSGVTQTPKHLITATGQRVTLRCSPRSGDLSVYWYQQSLDQGLQFLIQYYNGEERAKGNILERFSAQQFPDLHSELNLSSLELGDSALYFCASSATQGGNEKLFFGSGTQLSVL.

The chain links TRBV6-5 to TRBJ1-1, with D tentatively TRBD1 (5 bases). CDR3 length equals 13 residues. Germline CDR1 and CDR2: MNHEY and SVGAGI. V lost 5 bases and J 2 bases, leaving 9 bases between the germline ends. The CDR3 sequence is CASSATGNTEAFF. The CDR3 coding sequence is TGTGCCAGCAGTGCCACAGGAAACACTGAAGCTTTCTTT.

This sequence joins TRBV12-5 and TRBJ2-1; unclear D gene. Trimming removed 3 bases from V and 8 bases from J, with 20 bases in between. The V gene's germline CDR1 is LGHNT and CDR2 FRNRAP. This CDR3 has 16 residues. The CDR3 loop is CASGFDAYGRVDEQFF. CDR3 bases: TGTGCTAGTGGTTTTGACGCCTACGGCCGAGTCGATGAGCAGTTCTTC.

V usage is TRBV7-2 and J usage is TRBJ2-7, with TRBD2 as a possible D gene (5 bases). Trimming pared 3 bases from V and 3 bases from J, leaving 12 bases between. CDR3 length: 14 amino acids. Germline lookup yields CDR1 SGHTA and CDR2 FQGNSA. This chain's CDR3 is CASSFQNGDYEQYF. CDR3 nucleotide sequence: TGTGCCAGCAGCTTCCAGAACGGGGACTACGAGCAGTACTTC.

This chain links TRBV5-6 with TRBJ1-1; D gene unclear. Trimming left V 0 bases short and J 7 bases short, with 4 bases between. The germline V gene has CDR1 SGHDT and CDR2 YYEEEE. This CDR3 region has 11 residues. DNA for the CDR3: TGTGCCAGCAGCTTGGGCAGTGAAGCTTTCTTT. Translated, it gives CASSLGSEAFF.

The rearrangement uses TRBV11-2 and TRBJ1-2; D not certain. Germline V gene data show CDR1 as SGHAT and CDR2 as FQNNGV. This CDR3 contains 13 residues. Deletions cut 5 bases from V and 5 bases from J, with 12 bases between. DNA of the CDR3: TGTGCCAGCAGCCCGGATCCTGAGTATGGCTACACCTTC. Translated, it gives CASSPDPEYGYTF.

This clone came up once. The chain joins TRBV7-9 to TRBJ1-1, with D possibly TRBD1 on 5 matching bases. CDR3 length: 12 amino acids. Trimming cost V 11 bases and J 0 bases, with 10 bases left between them. Germline CDR1 and CDR2: SEHNR and FQNEAQ (reference sequence). In DNA, the CDR3 is TGTGCCTTCTCACAGGTGAACACTGAAGCTTTCTTT. Translated, it gives CAFSQVNTEAFF.

The chain employs TRBV5-1 and TRBJ2-1; D gene unclear. Trimming pared 0 bases from V and 0 bases from J, leaving 4 bases between. CDR1 SGHRS and CDR2 YFSETQ come from the germline V gene. This CDR3 spans 14 amino acids. This chain's CDR3 is CASSLDRSYNEQFF. The CDR3 nucleotides read TGCGCCAGCAGCTTGGATCGCTCCTACAATGAGCAGTTCTTC.

With regard to this clone: The junction differs from germline at one of its ends, possibly a read error. The chain is built from TRBV29-1 and TRBJ1-1; D not certain. Germline CDR1 reads SQVTM; CDR2 reads ANQGSEA. The CDR3 runs 12 residues. The CDR3 region is CSARTGNAEAFF. The CDR3 DNA follows: TGCAGCGCTAGGACTGGGAACGCTGAAGCTTTCTTT. Filled out from reference TRBV29-1 and TRBJ1-1, the complete variable domain reads SAVISQKPSRDICQRGTSLTIQCQVDSQVTMMFWYRQQPGQSLTLIATANQGSEATYESGFVIDKFPISRPNLTFSTLTVSNMSPEDSSIYLCSARTGNAEAFFGQGTRLTVV.

The chain links TRBV2 to TRBJ1-1; D not certain. The CDR3 consists of 10 residues. Trimming removed 6 bases at V and 3 bases at J, with 2 bases between. Germline V CDR1 and CDR2: SNHLY, FYNNEI. The CDR3: CASRYTEAFF. Here the CDR3 DNA reads TGTGCCAGCAGATACACTGAAGCTTTCTTT.

This clone was detected a few times. The V and J genes are TRBV13 and TRBJ2-7; a weak D match, TRBD1 (6 bases). The length of the CDR3 is 14 residues. Germline CDR1 and CDR2: PRHDT and FYEKMQ (reference sequence). V was pared by 5 bases and J by 3 bases, with 14 bases between. The CDR3 region has the DNA TGTGCCAGCAGCCTCCGGGACACGAACTACGAGCAGTACTTC. Amino acid sequence: CASSLRDTNYEQYF.

The CDR3 sequence: CSVEVQGTAQGRHF. As DNA, the CDR3 is TGCAGCGTTGAAGTCCAAGGGACAGCGCAGGGACGGCATTTT. This chain uses TRBV29-1 with TRBJ1-5, with 7 bases lining up with TRBD1. The CDR3 has 14 amino acids. The V gene end was trimmed by 1 base and the J gene end by 15 bases; junction bases not matched to a gene: 15. Germline-derived CDR1 and CDR2 are SQVTM and ANQGSEA.

The chain recombines TRBV9 with TRBJ1-3; D is uncertain. The CDR3 runs 14 residues. Germline V gives CDR1 SGDLS, CDR2 YYNGEE. Trimming shortened V by 0 bases and J by 3 bases, and 7 bases separated the two germline ends. CDR3 nucleotide sequence: TGTGCCAGCAGCGTAGAGCCGATTGGAAACACCATATATTTT. It codes for CASSVEPIGNTIYF.

This chain joins TRBV29-1 and TRBJ1-1; D remains ambiguous. Deletions cut 2 bases from V and 0 bases from J, with 10 bases between. The CDR3 contains 14 residues. From germline, CDR1 is SQVTM and CDR2 ANQGSEA. The CDR3 loop is CSVEYSAMNTEAFF. In DNA, the CDR3 is TGCAGCGTTGAATACAGCGCTATGAACACTGAAGCTTTCTTT.

The CDR3 region has the DNA TGTGCCAGCAGTTTAGACGTCTTCGAGCAGTACTTC. Its protein is CASSLDVFEQYF. The chain has TRBV28 and TRBJ2-7; D remains ambiguous. V lost 2 bases and J 6 bases, leaving 8 bases between the germline ends. This CDR3 comprises 12 residues. CDR1 is MDHEN, CDR2 SYDVKM, per germline.

This clone was seen a handful of times. The chain combines TRBV6-6 with TRBJ1-5, with D possibly matching TRBD1 (5 bases). This CDR3 has 16 amino acids. The germline gives CDR1 MNHNY, CDR2 SVGAGI (reference sequence). Trimming stripped 4 bases from V and 3 bases from J, with 16 bases between. CDR3 in DNA: TGTGCCAGCAGTTCCCAATCCCAGGGCCCCAATCAGCCCCAGCATTTT. This sequence encodes CASSSQSQGPNQPQHF.

A single count supports this clone. The rearrangement uses TRBV5-1 and TRBJ1-2; TRBD1 aligns across 9 bases. This CDR3 contains 14 residues. Trimming removed 5 bases from V and 6 bases from J; junction bases left unmatched: 8. From germline, CDR1 is SGHRS and CDR2 YFSETQ. The CDR3 bases are TGCGCCAGCAGGGCCGGGACAGGGCTTGATGGCTACACCTTC. Its protein product is CASRAGTGLDGYTF.

The chain employs TRBV19 and TRBJ2-5, with 9 bases matching TRBD1. Germline CDR1 reads LNHDA; CDR2 reads SQIVND (reference sequence). V was pared by 3 bases and J by 5 bases, with 7 bases of the junction left unmatched. CDR3 size: 15 residues. The CDR3 DNA reads TGTGCCAGTAGTATCGGGACAGGGCATCCGGAGACCCAGTACTTC. It specifies CASSIGTGHPETQYF.